The 5 T cell receptor beta chains below come from one sample, sequenced in a study of PD-L1 blockade in urothelial cancer. The method was immunoSEQ multiplex PCR; TCRdb's version includes in-frame clones alone and lacks a portion of them. This table holds more than 95,000 clones, about 83% found once. Time point reported: peripheral blood 6 weeks after treatment start. Sequencing used PBMCs, obtained around atezolizumab (anti-PD-L1) treatment. All receptors come from a man in his forties or fifties with urothelial cancer.

The chain has TRBV10-3 and TRBJ2-2; D is perhaps TRBD2 (6 bases). There are 13 residues in the CDR3. CDR1 is ENHRY and CDR2 is SYGVKD in the germline V gene. Trimming removed 5 bases at V and 7 bases at J, with 11 bases between. CDR3 nucleotides: TGTGCCATCAGTTCCGGGGGTGGCGGGGAGCTGTTTTTT. Amino acids: CAISSGGGGELFF.

This chain connects TRBV28 to TRBJ2-3, with a possible D match to TRBD2 (8 bases). The CDR3 spans 17 residues. The germline CDR1 and CDR2 sequences are MDHEN and SYDVKM. The V gene lost 8 bases and the J gene lost 11 bases, with 32 bases spanning the gap. The CDR3 is CASQSGSAGRGHGRQYF. The CDR3 nucleotides are TGTGCCAGCCAGAGCGGGAGCGCCGGAAGGGGGCACGGGCGGCAGTATTTT.

The chain combines TRBV19 with TRBJ1-2; 8 bases agree with TRBD1. After removal of 3 bases from V and 8 bases from J, the junction contained 8 bases not matched to a gene. This CDR3 is built from 14 residues. Germline lookup yields CDR1 LNHDA and CDR2 SQIVND (reference sequence). The DNA for the CDR3 is TGTGCCAGTAGTATCGGCAGGGGGCAAGGGGGCTACACCTTC. Amino acids: CASSIGRGQGGYTF.

Only one count was recorded for this clone. The rearrangement links TRBV5-1 to TRBJ2-7, with TRBD1 as a possible D gene (5 bases). The germline V and J ends were trimmed by 3 bases and 4 bases, with 17 bases remaining between them. This CDR3 comprises 15 residues. Looked up from germline, CDR1 is SGHRS and CDR2 is YFSETQ. The CDR3, as DNA: TGCGCCAGCAGCTCCTCCTTAAGTACAGGTTACGAGCAGTACTTC. Amino acid sequence: CASSSSLSTGYEQYF.

This chain uses TRBV30 with TRBJ2-2, with TRBD2 identical over 11 bases. The CDR3 spans 13 residues. The germline V gene has CDR1 GTSNPN and CDR2 SVGIG (reference sequence). Germline trimming cut 8 bases from V and 4 bases from J; bases unmatched to any gene: 3. The CDR3 is CARGLAGTGELFF. The CDR3 bases are TGTGCCCGAGGACTAGCGGGCACCGGGGAGCTGTTTTTT.